Below, one TCR beta chain is given with its context. No antigen is known for it. This entry belongs to a study of cytomegalovirus exposure and HLA in healthy donors. The CDR3 has 16 residues. The germline V gene encodes CDR1 LNHNV and CDR2 YYDKDF (reference sequence). With 1 base clipped from V and 5 bases from J, the junction kept 9 bases outside the gene matches. The study ran its PCR with 60 Vbeta and 13 Jbeta primers. TCRdb's table, derived via immunoSEQ multiplex PCR, lists solely in-frame clones and lacks some. The sample has about 130,000 clones; around 74% are singletons. Study-wide findings and caveats: A link between a missense DCLRE1C variant and TCR beta V- and J-gene trimming emerged from a later analysis. Serostatus for CMV was the only available immune exposure information. Reports showed the classifier diagnosing cytomegalovirus status with high specificity and sensitivity.

Source material: PBMCs. The receptor comes from a male donor in good health and CMV-seronegative. This rearrangement joins TRBV15 to TRBJ2-5, with TRBD1 identical over 8 bases. The CDR3 nucleotides read TGTGCCACCAGCAGAGGGGGCAGGGGGCTAGTGGAGACCCAGTACTTC. Protein sequence: CATSRGGRGLVETQYF.